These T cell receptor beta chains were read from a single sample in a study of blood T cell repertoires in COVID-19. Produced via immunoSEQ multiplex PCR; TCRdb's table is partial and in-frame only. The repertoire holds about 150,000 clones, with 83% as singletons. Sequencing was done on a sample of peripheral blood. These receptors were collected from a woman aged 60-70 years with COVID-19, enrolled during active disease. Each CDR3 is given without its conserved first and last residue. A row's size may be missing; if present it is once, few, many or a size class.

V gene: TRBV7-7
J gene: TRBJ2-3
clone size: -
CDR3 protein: ASSLAGGPTDTQY

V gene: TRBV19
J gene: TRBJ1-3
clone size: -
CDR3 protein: ASRRQGTGNTIY

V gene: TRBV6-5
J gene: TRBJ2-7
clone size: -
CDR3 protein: ASRDPGLAGYEQY

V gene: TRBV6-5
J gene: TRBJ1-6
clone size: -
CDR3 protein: ASSYDRALDSPLH

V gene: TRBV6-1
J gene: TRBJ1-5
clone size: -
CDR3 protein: ASSARTGSESNQPQH

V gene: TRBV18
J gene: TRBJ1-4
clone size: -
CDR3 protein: ASSPPSGNEKLF

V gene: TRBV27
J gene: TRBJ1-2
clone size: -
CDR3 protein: ASSLWAGDGYT

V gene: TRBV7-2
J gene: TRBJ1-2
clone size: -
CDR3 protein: ASSSLLSRRSDGYT

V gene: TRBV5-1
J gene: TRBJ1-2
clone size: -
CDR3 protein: ASSLSGDGYT

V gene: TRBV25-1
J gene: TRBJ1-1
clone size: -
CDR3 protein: AAAGGTGNTEAF

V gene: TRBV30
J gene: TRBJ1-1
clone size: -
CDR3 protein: AWVRGGGLNTEAF

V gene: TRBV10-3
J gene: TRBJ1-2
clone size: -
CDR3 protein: AISESTGQGYT

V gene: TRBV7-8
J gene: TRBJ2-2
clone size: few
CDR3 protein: ASSLGGGITGELF

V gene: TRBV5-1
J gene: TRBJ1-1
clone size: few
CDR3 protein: ASSGTGQLDTEAF

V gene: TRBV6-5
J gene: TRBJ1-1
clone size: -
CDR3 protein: ASRPGQGRTEAF

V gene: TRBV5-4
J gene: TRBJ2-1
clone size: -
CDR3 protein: ASSPLAGEQF

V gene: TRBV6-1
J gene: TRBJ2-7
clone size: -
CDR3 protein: ASSEGISGAYEQY

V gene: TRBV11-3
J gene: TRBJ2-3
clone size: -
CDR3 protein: ASSFTAGGSTDTQY

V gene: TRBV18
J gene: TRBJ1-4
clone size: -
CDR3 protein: ASSPGQNEKLF

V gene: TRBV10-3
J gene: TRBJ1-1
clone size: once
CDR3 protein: AISRDRPNTEAF

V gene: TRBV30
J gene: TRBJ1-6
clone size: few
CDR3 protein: AWSAGGFVNSPLH

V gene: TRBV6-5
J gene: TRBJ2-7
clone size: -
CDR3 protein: ASSARLEGYEQY

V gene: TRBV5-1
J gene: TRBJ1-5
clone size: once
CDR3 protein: ASSLVGGNQPQH

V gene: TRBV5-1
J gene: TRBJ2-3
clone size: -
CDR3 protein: ASSSPGQGPVSTDTQY

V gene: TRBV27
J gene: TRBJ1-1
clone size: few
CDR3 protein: ASSFLEANTEAF

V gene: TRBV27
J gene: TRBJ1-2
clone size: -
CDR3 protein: ASSVNRGAYGYT

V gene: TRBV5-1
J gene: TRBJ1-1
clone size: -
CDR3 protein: ASSPTGNTEAF

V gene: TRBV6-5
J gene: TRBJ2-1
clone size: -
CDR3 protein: ASSYSFRGLVNEQF

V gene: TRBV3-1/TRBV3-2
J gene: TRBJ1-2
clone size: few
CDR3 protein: ASSRGQGAYYGYT

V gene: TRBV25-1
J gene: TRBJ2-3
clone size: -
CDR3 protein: ASSDPGQPTDTQY

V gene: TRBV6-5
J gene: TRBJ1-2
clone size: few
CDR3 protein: ASSSTEGDYGYT

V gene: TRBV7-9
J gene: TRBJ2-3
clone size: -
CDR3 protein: ASSATAGWADTQY

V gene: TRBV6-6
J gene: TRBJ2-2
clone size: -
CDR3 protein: ASSYPSGGEVGELF

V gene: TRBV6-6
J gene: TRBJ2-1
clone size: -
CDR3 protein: ASSYSTYSYNEQF

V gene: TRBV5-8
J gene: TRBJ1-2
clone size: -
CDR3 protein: ASSQRPGTIGYT

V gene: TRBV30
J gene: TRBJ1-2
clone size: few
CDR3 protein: AWSVLGQGLGYT

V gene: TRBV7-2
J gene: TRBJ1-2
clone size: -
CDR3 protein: ASSPGQGNGYT

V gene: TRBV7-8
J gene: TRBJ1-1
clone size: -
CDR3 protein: ASSPRRIVNTEAF

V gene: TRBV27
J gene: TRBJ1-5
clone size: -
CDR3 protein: ASGRTGSMEPQH

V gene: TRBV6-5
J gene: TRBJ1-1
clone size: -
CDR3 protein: ASSYSTGGGGTEAF

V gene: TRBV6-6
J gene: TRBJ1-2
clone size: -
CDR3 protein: ASSLRQADGYT

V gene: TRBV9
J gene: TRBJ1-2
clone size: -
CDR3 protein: ASSAPTGYYGYT

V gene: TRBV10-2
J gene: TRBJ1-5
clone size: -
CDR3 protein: ATATGLGQPQH

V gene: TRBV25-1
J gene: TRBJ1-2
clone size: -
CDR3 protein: ASTPAGSNYGYT

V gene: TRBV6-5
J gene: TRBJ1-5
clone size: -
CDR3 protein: ASILVAGVNQPQH

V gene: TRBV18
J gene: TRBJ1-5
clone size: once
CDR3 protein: ASSGGLSQPQH

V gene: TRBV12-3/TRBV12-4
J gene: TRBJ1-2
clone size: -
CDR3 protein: ASSFRNYGYT

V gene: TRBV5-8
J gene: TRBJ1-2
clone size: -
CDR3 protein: ASSFPYYGYT

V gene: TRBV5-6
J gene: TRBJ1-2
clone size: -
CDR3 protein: ASSPRQGASYGYT

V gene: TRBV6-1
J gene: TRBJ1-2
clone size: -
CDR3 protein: ASSDRTPRGYGYT

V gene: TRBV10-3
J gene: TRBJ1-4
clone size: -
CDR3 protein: AISDTGNTNEKLF

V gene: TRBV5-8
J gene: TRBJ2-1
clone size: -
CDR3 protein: ASSLGTGSVNEQF

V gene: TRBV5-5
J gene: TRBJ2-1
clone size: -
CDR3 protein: ASSSGWLTAVGYNEQF